The 17 T cell receptor beta chains given below trace back to one sample, sequenced in a study of human T cells and chemical hapten exposure (dated by TCRdb to the early 2020s). The library was produced with RACE. The instrument given in TCRdb is NextSeq 500. TCRdb itself trimmed the public reads at Q25 with fastp, ran MiXCR and retained productive beta chains. For every CDR3 protein sequence, its rows merge into one entry that carries the most common genes and DNA. Present in this sample are over 300,000 distinct CDR3 sequences, less than 6.5% of which were seen just once. The ten top clones hold 2% to 3% of the sample. In the paper's terms, the time point label means: pre-sensitization, week 0. The meaning of the sample's treatment or condition label: therapeutic diphenylcyclopropenone sensitization with weekly scalp DPC. The sample here was whole blood, taken in connection with sensitization to the hapten diphenylcyclopropenone (DPC). These receptors were taken from a woman between 45 and 60 years old with alopecia areata. Some clones in this sample may be carry-over from other donors' samples.

Turning to this clonotype: Since a much larger clone is just one base distant, this may be a read error. The V and J genes are TRBV7-9 and TRBJ2-3, with D possibly TRBD1 on 6 matching bases. The CDR3 is 13 residues long. Germline loops: CDR1 SEHNR, CDR2 FQNEAQ (reference sequence). CDR3 region: CVSRITGKDTQYF. The CDR3, as DNA: TGTGTCAGCAGAATTACAGGGAAAGATACGCAGTATTTT.

This clonotype was picked up many times. The chain links TRBV7-9 to TRBJ2-3; no firm D call. CDR3 length equals 15 residues. V was cut by 0 bases and J by 4 bases, with 11 bases left in between. CDR1 and CDR2 (germline): SEHNR, FQNEAQ (reference sequence). CDR3 in amino acids: CASSLAEIAADTQYF. For the CDR3, the DNA is TGTGCCAGCAGCTTAGCGGAAATAGCCGCAGATACGCAGTATTTT.

This clonotype was seen ten or more times. This sequence joins TRBV7-2 and TRBJ1-2, with D maybe TRBD1 (6 bases). Trimming stripped 2 bases from V and 5 bases from J, with 9 bases between. Germline CDR1 reads SGHTA; CDR2 reads FQGNSA. The CDR3 has 13 residues. The CDR3 region is CASSLRQEYGYTF. The DNA for the CDR3 is TGTGCCAGCAGCTTAAGACAGGAGTATGGCTACACCTTC.

Remarks on this clonotype: This may stem from a read error, because a much larger clone lies one nucleotide away. The V gene is TRBV18, the J gene TRBJ2-3; 12 bases line up with TRBD2. The length of the CDR3 is 17 residues. Germline-derived CDR1 and CDR2 are KGHSH and LQKENI. CDR3 DNA: TGTGCCAGCTCACCAGGACTAGCGGGAATGTCGGCAGATAAGCAGTATTTT. Translating it yields CASSPGLAGMSADKQYF.

The V and J genes are TRBV7-6 and TRBJ2-6; 10 bases are a match to TRBD1. Per germline, CDR1 SGHVS and CDR2 FNYEAQ. The V and J ends lost 1 base and 0 bases, in that order; junction bases with no gene match: 3. The CDR3 loop spans 18 amino acids. CDR3 region: CASSLGTGGHSGANVLTF. In DNA form, the CDR3 reads TGTGCCAGCAGCTTAGGGACAGGGGGGCACTCTGGGGCCAACGTCCTGACTTTC.

This clonotype was recorded a few times. The J gene is TRBJ1-2, the V gene TRBV5-6, with D hard to call. This CDR3 region has 11 residues. Deletions cut 0 bases from V and 7 bases from J, with 4 bases between. The germline V gene encodes CDR1 SGHDT and CDR2 YYEEEE. The CDR3 DNA reads TGTGCCAGCAGCTTGGACTCTGGCTACACCTTC. Protein: CASSLDSGYTF.

Only a few counts were recorded for this clonotype. The rearrangement links TRBV6-2 or TRBV6-3 to TRBJ1-1, with 7 bases aligning to TRBD1. Germline loops: CDR1 MNHEY, CDR2 SVGEGT. Germline trimming cut 5 bases from V and 1 base from J; bases unmatched to any gene: 4. The CDR3 contains 14 residues. This chain's CDR3 is CASSGTDPNTEAFF. The CDR3 DNA is TGTGCCAGCAGTGGGACAGATCCGAACACTGAAGCTTTCTTT.

The chain has TRBV20-1 and TRBJ2-7; the D is unclear. Trimming took 4 bases from V and 7 from J, leaving 11 bases between them. This CDR3 is built from 11 residues. The V gene's germline CDR1 is DFQATT and CDR2 SNEGSKA (reference sequence). CDR3 loop: CSANLGGEQYF. The CDR3 bases are TGCAGTGCTAACCTAGGTGGGGAGCAGTACTTC.

Ten or more counts support this clonotype. The chain has TRBV7-9 and TRBJ2-1; 7 bases agree with TRBD2. Looked up from germline, CDR1 is SEHNR and CDR2 is FQNEAQ (reference sequence). V lost 5 bases and J lost 6; bases outside the gene matches: 19. The CDR3 length is 18 residues. The CDR3 coding sequence is TGTGCCAGCAGCGTTAGTCTCCCACGGGGGGAGGTTTCCAATGAGCAGTTCTTC. It is translated as CASSVSLPRGEVSNEQFF.

The genes are TRBV6-1 and TRBJ1-2; 8 bases agree with TRBD1. V dropped 4 bases and J dropped 3; count of bases not matched to a gene: 10. CDR1 is MNHNS and CDR2 is SASEGT in the germline V gene. The CDR3 is 16 amino acids. This chain's CDR3 is CASSAIGGQGDYGYTF. As DNA, the CDR3 is TGTGCCAGCAGTGCAATAGGAGGACAGGGTGACTATGGCTACACCTTC.

This clonotype has ten or more counts. This sequence joins TRBV29-1 and TRBJ2-5; 8 positions match TRBD1. Germline V gives CDR1 SQVTM, CDR2 ANQGSEA. J gave up 5 bases and V 3 bases, and 8 bases lay outside the gene matches. CDR3 length: 14 residues. CDR3 coding DNA: TGCAGCGTTGAGGTCGGACAGGGAGGCGAGACCCAGTACTTC. This codes for CSVEVGQGGETQYF.

This clonotype was recorded many times. V gene TRBV4-2 combines with J gene TRBJ2-1; 9 nucleotides agree with TRBD2. J lost 8 bases, V lost 1 base, and 12 bases had no gene match. This CDR3 has 17 amino acids. CDR1 LGHNA and CDR2 YNFKEQ come from the germline V gene. This CDR3 is CASSQAPRGGIVHEQFF. The CDR3, as DNA: TGTGCCAGCAGCCAAGCCCCGCGGGGGGGGATAGTCCATGAGCAGTTCTTC.

This clonotype was seen more than once but under ten times. The chain couples TRBV12-5 to TRBJ2-7; perhaps D is TRBD1 or TRBD2 (5 bases each). Trimming took off 1 base at V and 2 bases at J, with 9 bases between the two ends. CDR1 is LGHNT, CDR2 FRNRAP, per germline. This CDR3 spans 14 amino acids. In DNA form, the CDR3 reads TGTGCTAGTGGTTTGGGGACGGGGCCCTACGAGCAGTACTTC. Protein sequence: CASGLGTGPYEQYF.

The rearrangement joins TRBV10-3 to TRBJ2-5; D is ambiguous. The length of the CDR3 is 15 residues. Germline CDR1 ENHRY, CDR2 SYGVKD. Trimming pared 0 bases from V and 1 base from J, leaving 9 bases between. CDR3 nucleotides: TGTGCCATCAGTGAGTCTGCGGCTGCCCAAGAGACCCAGTACTTC. Amino acids: CAISESAAAQETQYF.

Many counts were recorded for this clonotype. The chain joins TRBV7-8 to TRBJ2-5; D not certain. V dropped 0 bases and J dropped 0 bases, with 5 bases sitting between them. Per the germline V gene, CDR1 is SGHVS and CDR2 is FQNEAQ. The CDR3 totals 14 residues. CDR3 in amino acids: CASSLAEYQETQYF. The CDR3 bases are TGTGCCAGCAGCTTAGCCGAGTACCAAGAGACCCAGTACTTC.

The CDR3 reads CSASGQGATEAFF. CDR3 DNA: TGCAGTGCTAGTGGACAGGGGGCGACTGAAGCTTTCTTT. This chain connects TRBV20-1 to TRBJ1-1, with 11 bases aligning to TRBD1. The V and J ends lost 3 bases and 5 bases, in that order; junction bases with no gene match: 2. CDR3 size: 13 residues. The V gene's germline CDR1 is DFQATT and CDR2 SNEGSKA (reference sequence).

A few counts support this clonotype. This rearrangement joins TRBV12-3 or TRBV12-4 to TRBJ2-1; tentative D call: TRBD2 (5 bases). This CDR3 contains 13 residues. V lost 3 bases and J lost 6, with 9 bases in between. DNA for the CDR3: TGTGCCAGCAGTTTTGCTAGCAGCAATGAGCAGTTCTTC. It codes for CASSFASSNEQFF.